Listed below are T cell receptor beta chains from one sample, sequenced in a study of blood T cell repertoires in COVID-19. Clones were read by immunoSEQ multiplex PCR, and TCRdb kept only the in-frame ones, dropping some. The data contain some 100,000 clones, 85% to 90% of them seen just once; the ten biggest clones take up approximately 4.8%. The source material was peripheral blood. These receptors all come from a woman over 75 with active COVID-19. The CDR3 runs from the conserved cysteine through the conserved F or W. D genes are given only for firm matches. Only part of the rows carry a size: once, few, many, or a class if the clone is expanded.

abundance	v_gene	j_gene	d_gene	CDR3nt	CDR3aa
.	TRBV25-1	TRBJ2-1	TRBD2	TGTGCCAGCAGTGAGGGACTAGCGGATGAGCAGTTCTTC	CASSEGLADEQFF
.	TRBV4-3	TRBJ2-3	TRBD1	TGCGCCAGCAGCCATGCGGACAGGGGTAGGACAGATACGCAGTATTTT	CASSHADRGRTDTQYF
once	TRBV6-5	TRBJ2-1	TRBD1	TGTGCCAGCACCGACCGGGACAGATACAATGAGCAGTTCTTC	CASTDRDRYNEQFF
.	TRBV28	TRBJ2-1	.	TGTGCCAGCAGTTTGGGCGTCTACAATGAGCAGTTCTTC	CASSLGVYNEQFF
.	TRBV6-2/TRBV6-3	TRBJ2-1	TRBD2	TGTGCCAGCAGTTACGATCGACCGGGACTAGCGGGAGTTTGGTCCTACAATGAGCAGTTCTTC	CASSYDRPGLAGVWSYNEQFF
.	TRBV9	TRBJ2-3	.	TGTGCCAGCAGCTTAAGCCCAGGACGGAGGGCAGATACGCAGTATTTT	CASSLSPGRRADTQYF
.	TRBV19	TRBJ2-7	.	TGTGCCAGTAGTACCCAGGCAGCCTACGAGCAGTACTTC	CASSTQAAYEQYF
.	TRBV5-1	TRBJ2-3	TRBD2	TGCGCCAGCAGCTCTGGGACTAGCGGGCCAGATACGCAGTATTTT	CASSSGTSGPDTQYF
few	TRBV6-6	TRBJ1-2	.	TGTGCCAGCAGTTACTTCCCCGGGAACTATGGCTACACCTTC	CASSYFPGNYGYTF
.	TRBV9	TRBJ2-7	.	TGTGCCAGCAGCGAGAACCGGGTCACCAATTCCTACGAGCAGTACTTC	CASSENRVTNSYEQYF
.	TRBV6-2/TRBV6-3	TRBJ1-3	.	TGTGCCAGCAGCGGAGGGCGTGGAGGAAACACCATATATTTT	CASSGGRGGNTIYF
.	TRBV18	TRBJ2-7	.	TGTGCCAGCTCACCCGTTGGAAACAGCCGGTCCGAGCAGTACTTC	CASSPVGNSRSEQYF
.	TRBV4-1	TRBJ2-1	.	TGCGCCAGCAGCCAAGATCGGGAACAGCAGAATCCTTCCTACAATGAGCAGTTCTTC	CASSQDREQQNPSYNEQFF
once	TRBV6-5	TRBJ2-7	TRBD1	TGTGCCAGCAGCCAAAACCGACAGGGGCCCCTGCAGTACTTC	CASSQNRQGPLQYF
.	TRBV18	TRBJ2-5	.	TGTGCCAGCTCACCACAGCGGTCCCAAGAGACCCAGTACTTC	CASSPQRSQETQYF
.	TRBV4-3	TRBJ2-5	.	TGCGCCAGCAGCTCAGGGGTCTTACAAGAGACCCAGTACTTC	CASSSGVLQETQYF
.	TRBV4-2	TRBJ2-7	.	TGTGCCAGCAGCCAAGGACATATCGGTCCCTACGAGCAGTACTTC	CASSQGHIGPYEQYF
.	TRBV19	TRBJ2-2	.	TGTGCCAGTAGTACGTTTGGTTCGGCGGGGCGGTGGGACACCGGGGAGCTGTTTTTT	CASSTFGSAGRWDTGELFF
.	TRBV6-5	TRBJ2-7	TRBD1	TGTGCCAGCAGTTCCCTGACGACAGGGGCCCCTCTCGAGCAGTACTTC	CASSSLTTGAPLEQYF
.	TRBV12-3/TRBV12-4	TRBJ2-2	.	TGTGCCAGCAGTCCGGTGAACACCGGGGAGCTGTTTTTT	CASSPVNTGELFF
.	TRBV19	TRBJ2-7	TRBD1	TGTGCCAGTAGTATTGGGACAGGGGGAATCTCCTACGAGCAGTACTTC	CASSIGTGGISYEQYF
.	TRBV4-2	TRBJ1-4	.	TGTGCCAGCAGCCAAGGGGGTGAGGGCCGCTTTAATGAAAAACTGTTTTTT	CASSQGGEGRFNEKLFF
.	TRBV7-6	TRBJ2-6	.	TGTGCCAGCAGCCTAACAGTCTCTGGGGCCAACGTCCTGACTTTC	CASSLTVSGANVLTF
.	TRBV28	TRBJ2-2	.	TGTGCCAGCAGTTTGGAGGGAGGTGTTACCGGGGAGCTGTTTTTT	CASSLEGGVTGELFF
.	TRBV19	TRBJ1-2	.	TGTGCCAGTAGTATCGGAGAATATGGCTACACCTTC	CASSIGEYGYTF
.	TRBV19	TRBJ2-1	.	TGTGCCACATCCCTACGGAGATACAATGAGCAGTTCTTC	CATSLRRYNEQFF
.	TRBV6-4	TRBJ2-1	.	TGTGCCAGCAGTAAGTCTAGCGGCCCAGGGGATGAGCAGTTCTTC	CASSKSSGPGDEQFF
.	TRBV9	TRBJ1-1	.	TGTGCCAGCAGACCTCAACTCCGGGAATTGGACCCTGAAGCTTTCTTT	CASRPQLRELDPEAFF
.	TRBV7-3	TRBJ2-1	.	TGTGCCAGCAGCTTAATGGCAGGGGACTACAATGAGCAGTTCTTC	CASSLMAGDYNEQFF
.	TRBV5-5	TRBJ1-1	.	TGTGCCAGCAGCACTTCGCCCGGGAACACTGAAGCTTTCTTT	CASSTSPGNTEAFF
few	TRBV10-3	TRBJ2-2	.	TGTGCCATCAGTCAGGGCACCGGGGAGCTGTTTTTT	CAISQGTGELFF
.	TRBV6-2/TRBV6-3	TRBJ1-4	.	TGTGCCAGCAGTTACGTTCAGGTGATAGCTAATGAAAAACTGTTTTTT	CASSYVQVIANEKLFF
.	TRBV6-2/TRBV6-3	TRBJ2-1	.	TGTGCCAGCAGCTCCGGACTGATCTACAATGAGCAGTTCTTC	CASSSGLIYNEQFF
.	TRBV6-1	TRBJ2-7	.	TGTGCCAGCAGTGAACTAACCTACGAGCAGTACTTC	CASSELTYEQYF
.	TRBV11-2	TRBJ2-3	TRBD2	TGTGCCAGCAGCTTAGGGGGACTAATTGATACGCAGTATTTT	CASSLGGLIDTQYF
.	TRBV7-2	TRBJ2-7	TRBD1	TGTGCCAGCAGCTTGGGACAGGCCCAAGCGCAGTACTTC	CASSLGQAQAQYF
few	TRBV6-5	TRBJ2-3	TRBD2	TGTGCCAGCAGCTTTAGCGGGAGGGCCACAGATACGCAGTATTTT	CASSFSGRATDTQYF
.	TRBV5-4	TRBJ1-1	TRBD1	TGTGCCACCGGGACAGTCCGCAACACTGAAGCTTTCTTT	CATGTVRNTEAFF
.	TRBV2	TRBJ2-7	.	TGTGCCAGCAGGTTCCGGGGGAGCTCCTACGAGCAGTACTTC	CASRFRGSSYEQYF
.	TRBV28	TRBJ2-2	.	TGTGCCAGCAGAATGCTGGACATCGCGAACACCGGGGAGCTGTTTTTT	CASRMLDIANTGELFF